This TCR beta chain was sequenced in a study of cytomegalovirus exposure and HLA in healthy donors. Study observations and caveats: Rarity characterized most TCR sequences, yet some public TCRs appeared in many donors.

All the people who gave samples were healthy bone marrow donors. On this clone: The antigen is not known.

PCR employed 60 Vbeta and 13 Jbeta primers. In the source study's methods: The count from a later analysis was tens of millions of unique TCR beta chains, about 9.9 million of them shared. Libraries were prepared by immunoSEQ multiplex PCR; TCRdb keeps only in-frame clonotypes and omits some of them. The D gene and trimming were derived from the DNA, and the V and J assignments and clone size from that table. The sample includes more than 95,000 clones. Germline V gene sequence: CDR1 SGHTA, CDR2 FQGNSA. V shed 5 bases and J 4 bases; nucleotides not matched to a gene: 6. The CDR3 covers 15 residues. The J gene is TRBJ1-1, the V gene TRBV7-2; 11 positions agree with TRBD1. The sequence came from a man aged 40-50 years in good health and CMV-seronegative. The material sequenced was PBMCs. CDR3 loop: CASSQHGTGGTEAFF. CDR3 DNA: TGTGCCAGCAGCCAACACGGGACAGGGGGCACTGAAGCTTTCTTT. Variable domain in full (rest from reference TRBV7-2 and TRBJ1-1): GAGVSQSPSNKVTEKGKDVELRCDPISGHTALYWYRQSLGQGLEFLIYFQGNSAPDKSGLPSDRFSAERTGGSVSTLTIQRTQQEDSAVYLCASSQHGTGGTEAFFGQGTRLTVV.